This passage covers 4 T cell receptor beta chains from one sample sequenced in a study of OX40 agonist ivuxolimab in advanced cancers. Profiling relied on immunoSEQ multiplex PCR, and the TCRdb table lists in-frame clones only, not all of them. The sample lists about 86,000 clones, around 85% seen once, with about 1.3% in the top ten. Sequenced material: CD4+ or CD8+ T cells sorted from blood, taken in a trial of the OX40 agonist ivuxolimab. Source of these receptors: an adult with an advanced solid tumor such as melanoma, head and neck, liver or kidney cancer.

The chain joins TRBV25-1 to TRBJ1-6, with D perhaps TRBD1 (5 bases). Trimming removed 9 bases from V and 5 bases from J, with 20 bases in between. CDR1 is MGHDK, CDR2 SYGVNS, per germline. The CDR3 totals 16 residues. The CDR3 spells CASLLLTAPDNSPLHF. In nucleotides, the CDR3 is TGTGCCAGTCTCCTCCTGACAGCCCCTGATAATTCACCCCTCCACTTT.

V and J are TRBV7-3 and TRBJ2-6; D is ambiguous. The CDR3 covers 15 residues. Between the trimmed V and J ends, which lost 1 base and 0 bases, there was a span of 4 bases. Per the germline V gene, CDR1 is SGHTA and CDR2 is FQGTGA. The CDR3 sequence: CASSLMGSGANVLTF. CDR3 bases: TGTGCCAGCAGCTTAATGGGCTCTGGGGCCAACGTCCTGACTTTC.

This rearrangement joins TRBV4-1 to TRBJ2-1; TRBD2 matches 10 bases. The CDR3 extends over 16 amino acids. Losses at the gene ends were 1 base for V and 0 bases for J; bases not matched to a gene: 0. Germline assignment: CDR1 MGHRA and CDR2 YSYEKL. The CDR3 is CASSQGLAGSYNEQFF. DNA of the CDR3: TGCGCCAGCAGCCAAGGACTAGCGGGCTCCTACAATGAGCAGTTCTTC.

The J gene is TRBJ1-2, the V gene TRBV6-1, with D possibly being TRBD1 (5 bases). The CDR3 covers 14 residues. Trimming took off 6 bases at V and 3 bases at J, with 14 bases between the two ends. CDR1 and CDR2 from the germline V gene are MNHNS and SASEGT. The CDR3 region has the DNA TGTGCCAGCAGAGGGGACGCAGGAGACTATGGCTACACCTTC. Translating gives CASRGDAGDYGYTF.